A single sample is the source of the 32 T cell receptor beta chains below, sequenced in a study of shared clonotypes between healthy human individuals. TCRdb's table, derived via immunoSEQ multiplex PCR, lists solely in-frame clones and lacks some. The sample shows over a million clones, about 96% of them seen only once. What was sequenced was naive CD4+ T cells sorted from blood. As for subset: CD45RA+ positively selected. The receptor set was obtained from a man aged 30-40 years in good health.

This rearrangement joins TRBV12-5 to TRBJ2-1; D ambiguous. V gave up 1 base and J gave up 4 bases, with 8 bases separating them. Germline-derived CDR1 and CDR2 are LGHNT and FRNRAP. The CDR3 consists of 14 residues. CDR3 sequence (DNA): TGTGCTAGTGGTTTGGGGCTAGGTTACAATGAGCAGTTCTTC. This encodes CASGLGLGYNEQFF.

The rearrangement uses TRBV19 and TRBJ2-5; D is perhaps TRBD2 (6 bases). The V end lost 5 bases, the J end lost 5 bases, and 18 bases lay between the germline ends. The germline V gene encodes CDR1 LNHDA and CDR2 SQIVND (reference sequence). This CDR3 region has 15 residues. The CDR3 protein is CASSLGPPGGETQYF. The CDR3 bases are TGTGCCAGTAGTTTAGGGCCCCCCGGAGGGGAGACCCAGTACTTC.

The V gene is TRBV28, the J gene TRBJ1-5; D unresolved. V gave up 4 bases and J gave up 0 bases, with 4 bases separating them. The CDR3 has 13 amino acids. The germline V gene encodes CDR1 MDHEN and CDR2 SYDVKM. The DNA of the CDR3 is TGTGCCAGCAGTTCAGTTAGCAATCAGCCCCAGCATTTT. Its translation is CASSSVSNQPQHF.

The chain employs TRBV6-1 and TRBJ1-5, with D unclear. Germline assignment: CDR1 MNHNS and CDR2 SASEGT. Trimming left V 1 base short and J 6 bases short, with 13 bases between. The CDR3 runs 15 residues. The CDR3 protein is CASSEVRAAGQPQHF. In nucleotides, the CDR3 is TGTGCCAGCAGTGAAGTGCGGGCAGCGGGTCAGCCCCAGCATTTT.

The chain employs TRBV11-2 and TRBJ1-2; D remains ambiguous. The CDR3 is made up of 15 amino acids. The V and J ends lost 2 bases and 8 bases respectively, with 18 bases between them. CDR1 and CDR2 from the germline V gene are SGHAT and FQNNGV. The DNA of the CDR3 is TGTGCCAGCAGCTTATTTTCCCCACGGCAGGACGGCTACACCTTC. It is translated as CASSLFSPRQDGYTF. Full variable domain (remainder filled in from reference TRBV11-2 and TRBJ1-2): EAGVAQSPRYKIIEKRQSVAFWCNPISGHATLYWYQQILGQGPKLLIQFQNNGVVDDSQLPKDRFSAERLKGVDSTLKIQPAKLEDSAVYLCASSLFSPRQDGYTFGSGTRLTVV.

This clone appeared a single time. The rearrangement links TRBV7-9 to TRBJ2-5; the match to TRBD1 covers 8 bases. The ends lost 6 bases at V and 5 bases at J; junction bases unmatched: 2. The CDR3 contains 12 residues. Germline V gene data show CDR1 as SEHNR and CDR2 as FQNEAQ (reference sequence). The CDR3 here is CASRTGVETQYF. CDR3 in DNA: TGTGCCAGCAGGACAGGGGTCGAGACCCAGTACTTC.

The V and J genes are TRBV29-1 and TRBJ2-7; 7 bases agree with TRBD1. V was pared by 4 bases and J by 2 bases, with 8 bases of the junction left unmatched. CDR1 and CDR2 (germline): SQVTM, ANQGSEA. The CDR3 is made up of 14 amino acids. The CDR3 sequence: CSVVGLQGAYEQYF. The DNA for the CDR3 is TGCAGCGTTGTCGGCCTCCAGGGGGCCTACGAGCAGTACTTC.

This rearrangement joins TRBV7-2 to TRBJ2-3, with no clear D. Deletions cut 3 bases from V and 7 bases from J, with 8 bases between. This CDR3 comprises 12 residues. Germline CDR1 reads SGHTA; CDR2 reads FQGNSA. The CDR3 region is CASSLASYTQYF. The CDR3 nucleotides read TGTGCCAGCAGCTTGGCCTCCTATACGCAGTATTTT.

The chain employs TRBV2 and TRBJ2-7, with 8 bases fitting TRBD2. Germline V gene sequence: CDR1 SNHLY, CDR2 FYNNEI. There are 17 residues in the CDR3. V dropped 7 bases and J dropped 2; count of bases not matched to a gene: 16. The CDR3 loop is CASNSQSGTRRTYEQYF. The CDR3 DNA reads as TGTGCCAGCAACAGCCAGTCCGGGACTAGAAGAACCTACGAGCAGTACTTC.

The chain is built from TRBV5-1 and TRBJ2-7, with TRBD2 matching over 13 bases. The germline V gene has CDR1 SGHRS and CDR2 YFSETQ. The J segment lost 2 bases and the V segment lost 3 bases, leaving 11 bases of the junction unmatched. This CDR3 contains 18 residues. The CDR3 DNA follows: TGCGCCAGCAGCTACCTACCCTCCGGGACTAGCGGGACCTACGAGCAGTACTTC. Its protein product is CASSYLPSGTSGTYEQYF.

CDR3 protein: CASSLGTRQMADTQYF. The CDR3 region has the DNA TGCGCCAGCAGCTTAGGGACTCGGCAGATGGCAGATACGCAGTATTTT. The chain recombines TRBV4-3 with TRBJ2-3, with D perhaps matching TRBD2 (6 bases). The V end was cut by 5 bases, the J end by 4 bases, with 19 bases between. The CDR3 runs to 16 residues. CDR1 is LGHNA, CDR2 YSLEER, per germline.

This rearrangement joins TRBV5-1 to TRBJ2-1, with 9 positions matching TRBD2. J was trimmed by 3 bases and V by 2 bases; bases with no gene match: 15. This CDR3 contains 19 residues. Germline values: CDR1 SGHRS, CDR2 YFSETQ. This CDR3 reads CASSFRPLAGRTLYNEQFF. CDR3 bases: TGCGCCAGCAGCTTCCGCCCCCTAGCGGGGAGAACCCTCTACAATGAGCAGTTCTTC.

This rearrangement joins TRBV6-1 to TRBJ2-1; D might be TRBD1 (5 bases). V lost 0 bases to trimming and J lost 5 bases, with 8 bases between them. This CDR3 has 14 amino acids. Germline V gene sequence: CDR1 MNHNS, CDR2 SASEGT. The CDR3 spells CASSEAPRDNEQFF. The CDR3 region has the DNA TGTGCCAGCAGTGAAGCGCCCAGGGACAATGAGCAGTTCTTC.

The CDR3 here is CASSPKTSGSRNEQFF. The CDR3 coding sequence is TGTGCCAGCAGCCCCAAGACTAGCGGGAGTCGGAATGAGCAGTTCTTC. The genes are TRBV13 and TRBJ2-1, with TRBD2 matching over 12 bases. The germline CDR1 and CDR2 sequences are PRHDT and FYEKMQ (reference sequence). This CDR3 has 16 amino acids. Trimming cost V 5 bases and J 7 bases; bases outside gene matches: 9.

V usage is TRBV6-6 and J usage is TRBJ1-1; no definite D call. The CDR3 covers 15 residues. V shed 1 base and J shed 0 bases, with 9 bases lying between them. CDR1 is MNHNY and CDR2 is SVGAGI in the germline V gene (reference sequence). This chain's CDR3 is CASSYLEGLNTEAFF. CDR3 bases: TGTGCCAGCAGTTACTTGGAGGGCCTGAACACTGAAGCTTTCTTT.

This clone was recorded only once. This chain uses TRBV28 with TRBJ2-7, with 8 bases matching TRBD1. V dropped 6 bases and J dropped 4; count of bases not matched to a gene: 8. CDR1 is MDHEN and CDR2 is SYDVKM in the germline V gene. The CDR3 extends over 14 amino acids. CDR3 protein: CASRAGTGLYEQYF. The CDR3 DNA reads TGTGCCAGCAGAGCCGGGACAGGTTTGTACGAGCAGTACTTC. The full variable domain, with the rest looked up from reference TRBV28 and TRBJ2-7, is DVKVTQSSRYLVKRTGEKVFLECVQDMDHENMFWYRQDPGLGLRLIYFSYDVKMKEKGDIPEGYSVSREKKERFSLILESASTNQTSMYLCASRAGTGLYEQYFGPGTRLTVT.

V is TRBV5-1 and J is TRBJ1-1; weak D call: TRBD1 (6 bases). The CDR3 runs 14 residues. The V end lost 5 bases, the J end lost 0 bases, and 11 bases lay between the germline ends. Germline assignment: CDR1 SGHRS and CDR2 YFSETQ. CDR3 sequence: CASRVGGLNTEAFF. DNA for the CDR3: TGCGCCAGCAGGGTGGGGGGCCTGAACACTGAAGCTTTCTTT.

The chain recombines TRBV27 with TRBJ2-1; either TRBD1 or TRBD2 may fit D (6 bases each). The CDR3 contains 16 residues. Germline assignment: CDR1 MNHEY and CDR2 SMNVEV (reference sequence). Trimming left V 6 bases short and J 7 bases short, with 22 bases between. CDR3 region: CASSQLRGLVNNEQFF. The CDR3 coding sequence is TGTGCCAGCAGCCAACTTCGGGGGCTAGTGAATAATGAGCAGTTCTTC.

The chain carries TRBV2 and TRBJ1-2, with no clear D. Deletions cut 2 bases from V and 6 bases from J, with 10 bases between. The CDR3 runs to 13 residues. Per germline, CDR1 SNHLY and CDR2 FYNNEI. CDR3 DNA sequence: TGTGCCAGCAGTGAATCCAGGACCCATGGCTACACCTTC. It translates to CASSESRTHGYTF.

The rearrangement joins TRBV18 to TRBJ1-1; D is unclear. The CDR3 has 16 residues. The germline V gene has CDR1 KGHSH and CDR2 LQKENI. Trimming shortened V by 3 bases and J by 1 base, and 15 bases separated the two germline ends. CDR3 in DNA: TGTGCCAGCTCACCCGAGAGATTAATCACGAACACTGAAGCTTTCTTT. Translation gives CASSPERLITNTEAFF.

CDR3 residues: CASRSGGAGQETQYF. The CDR3 DNA sequence: TGTGCCAGCAGATCAGGGGGCGCGGGGCAAGAGACCCAGTACTTC. The rearrangement uses TRBV27 and TRBJ2-5, with 8 bases lining up with TRBD1. J was trimmed by 2 bases and V by 6 bases; bases with no gene match: 8. CDR3 size: 15 residues. CDR1 and CDR2 (germline): MNHEY, SMNVEV (reference sequence).

This rearrangement joins TRBV6-5 to TRBJ2-5, with 10 bases lining up with TRBD1. This CDR3 has 15 residues. CDR1 and CDR2 from the germline V gene are MNHEY and SVGAGI. Trimming removed 2 bases from V and 5 bases from J; junction bases left unmatched: 5. The CDR3 here is CASSYTGQGLETQYF. For the CDR3, the DNA is TGTGCCAGCAGTTACACGGGACAGGGGCTGGAGACCCAGTACTTC.

This rearrangement joins TRBV7-9 to TRBJ1-2; no reliable D call. Germline CDR1 SEHNR, CDR2 FQNEAQ (reference sequence). CDR3 length: 13 residues. V lost 3 bases and J lost 8, with 13 bases in between. Here the CDR3 reads CASSFIGRTGYTF. CDR3 nucleotide sequence: TGTGCCAGCAGCTTTATAGGGCGTACCGGCTACACCTTC.

The V and J genes are TRBV6-5 and TRBJ1-5; D uncertain. V was clipped by 5 bases and J by 3 bases, with 11 bases between them. Germline assignment: CDR1 MNHEY and CDR2 SVGAGI. The CDR3 loop spans 14 amino acids. The CDR3 loop is CASSTSNPNQPQHF. Written as DNA, the CDR3 is TGTGCCAGCAGTACCTCCAATCCCAATCAGCCCCAGCATTTT.

This chain links TRBV18 with TRBJ1-1, with 11 bases identical to TRBD1. V was pared by 3 bases and J by 4 bases, with 7 bases of the junction left unmatched. The CDR3 totals 16 residues. Germline assignment: CDR1 KGHSH and CDR2 LQKENI. The CDR3 coding sequence is TGTGCCAGCTCACCCAGGACAGGGGGCGCGGGCACTGAAGCTTTCTTT. Translating it yields CASSPRTGGAGTEAFF.

V usage is TRBV5-1 and J usage is TRBJ1-2, with 8 bases that match TRBD1. Germline loops: CDR1 SGHRS, CDR2 YFSETQ. V shed 2 bases and J 8 bases; nucleotides not matched to a gene: 11. The CDR3 has 15 amino acids. Here the CDR3 reads CASSLDTTGVDGYTF. CDR3 bases: TGCGCCAGCAGCTTAGACACGACAGGGGTGGACGGCTACACCTTC.

This chain joins TRBV6-1 and TRBJ2-1; 7 bases align to TRBD1. The CDR3 is 14 amino acids. Germline CDR1 reads MNHNS; CDR2 reads SASEGT. V lost 10 bases to trimming and J lost 4 bases; unmatched junction nucleotides: 10. The CDR3 DNA reads as TGTGCCAATTTTCCGGGACAGAGGTACAATGAGCAGTTCTTC. As protein: CANFPGQRYNEQFF.

This chain uses TRBV6-5 with TRBJ2-7; 7 nucleotides align to TRBD2. With V trimmed by 4 bases and J by 0 bases, 3 bases remained unmatched. The V gene's germline CDR1 is MNHEY and CDR2 SVGAGI. CDR3 size: 14 residues. CDR3 in DNA: TGTGCCAGCAGTTTCACTAGCGTCTCCTACGAGCAGTACTTC. Amino acid sequence: CASSFTSVSYEQYF.

The CDR3 DNA is TGTGCCAGCAGCCCTAAGGGACAGACTACCGGGGAGCTGTTTTTT. Its protein product is CASSPKGQTTGELFF. The chain combines TRBV9 with TRBJ2-2; 7 bases are shared with TRBD1. The germline gives CDR1 SGDLS, CDR2 YYNGEE. The CDR3 consists of 15 residues. The V segment lost 4 bases and the J segment 5 bases; nucleotides outside the gene matches: 8. Variable domain in full (rest from reference TRBV9 and TRBJ2-2): DSGVTQTPKHLITATGQRVTLRCSPRSGDLSVYWYQQSLDQGLQFLIQYYNGEERAKGNILERFSAQQFPDLHSELNLSSLELGDSALYFCASSPKGQTTGELFFGEGSRLTVL.

The rearrangement uses TRBV7-3 and TRBJ1-2, with 8 nucleotides matching TRBD1. Germline V lookup: CDR1 SGHTA, CDR2 FQGTGA. The length of the CDR3 is 14 residues. Trimming took 4 bases from V and 3 from J; bases not matched to a gene: 4. CDR3 nucleotides: TGTGCCAGCAGCTCACTGACAGGGGACTATGGCTACACCTTC. This translates into CASSSLTGDYGYTF.

The chain combines TRBV5-1 with TRBJ2-1, with 9 bases that match TRBD1. The CDR3 has 16 amino acids. Looked up from germline, CDR1 is SGHRS and CDR2 is YFSETQ. V was clipped by 4 bases and J by 6 bases; unmatched bases: 11. This CDR3 reads CASSAYPGQGANEQFF. The CDR3 bases are TGCGCCAGCAGCGCTTATCCGGGACAGGGTGCCAATGAGCAGTTCTTC. Together with reference TRBV5-1 and TRBJ2-1, the CDR3 gives the full variable domain: KAGVTQTPRYLIKTRGQQVTLSCSPISGHRSVSWYQQTPGQGLQFLFEYFSETQRNKGNFPGRFSGRQFSNSRSEMNVSTLELGDSALYLCASSAYPGQGANEQFFGPGTRLTVL.

The chain combines TRBV14 with TRBJ2-7, with D perhaps given as TRBD1 or TRBD2 (5 bases each). V lost 2 bases to trimming and J lost 6 bases, with 11 bases between them. The V gene's germline CDR1 is SGHDN and CDR2 FVKESK. The CDR3 totals 13 residues. In nucleotides, the CDR3 is TGTGCCAGCAGCCAACACCGGGACCTCGAGCAGTACTTC. The encoded protein is CASSQHRDLEQYF.